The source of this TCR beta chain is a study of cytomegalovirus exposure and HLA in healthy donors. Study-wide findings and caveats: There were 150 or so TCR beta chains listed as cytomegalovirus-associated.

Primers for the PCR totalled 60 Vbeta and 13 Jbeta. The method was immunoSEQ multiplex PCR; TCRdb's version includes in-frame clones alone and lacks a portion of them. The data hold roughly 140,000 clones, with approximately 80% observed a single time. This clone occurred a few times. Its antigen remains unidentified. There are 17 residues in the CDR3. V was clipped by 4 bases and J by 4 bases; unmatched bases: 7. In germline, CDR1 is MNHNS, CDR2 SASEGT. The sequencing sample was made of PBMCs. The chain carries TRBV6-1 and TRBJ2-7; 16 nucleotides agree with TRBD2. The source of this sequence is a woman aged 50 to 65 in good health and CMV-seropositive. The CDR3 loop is CASSVQGLAGGRYEQYF. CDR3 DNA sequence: TGTGCCAGCAGTGTTCAGGGACTAGCGGGGGGGCGGTACGAGCAGTACTTC.